A single sample is the source of the 10 T cell receptor beta chains below, sequenced in a study of regulatory T cells in long-lasting Graves disease (dated by TCRdb to the early 2020s). Libraries came from multiplex PCR. Instrument used: Illumina HiSeq 4000. CDR3 regions were amplified by Arm-PCR with iRepertoire HTBI primers to construct TCR beta libraries. In TCRdb, the public reads were trimmed at Q25 with fastp and aligned with MiXCR, with productive beta chains retained. Every distinct CDR3 protein forms one entry, paired with its most common genes and DNA. Here the sample has 400,000 to 550,000 distinct CDR3 sequences; about 15% occur a single time. The ten largest clones add up to 16% of the sample. The time point label for this specimen denotes: newly diagnosed GD, antithyroid drugs for less than 3 months. RNA was extracted from PBMCs in TRIzol for both TCR sequencing and RNA sequencing. This sample also appeared in a second study, on T cells in Graves' hyperthyroidism and ophthalmopathy.

The material sequenced was peripheral blood mononuclear cells (PBMCs), taken at new diagnosis, from a patient treated with antithyroid drugs. Receptor source: a woman aged 25 to 39 with Graves disease. Donor details come from another sample of the same person, matched by shared clones.

This clonotype was seen at least ten times. The V call is TRBV18, the J call TRBJ1-6, with 9 bases matching TRBD1. From germline, CDR1 is KGHSH and CDR2 LQKENI. The CDR3 loop spans 14 amino acids. The trim removed 3 bases at V and 10 bases at J, leaving 4 bases unmatched. The CDR3 coding sequence is TGTGCCAGCTCACCGGGACAGGGAGGCTCACCCCTCCACTTT. It encodes CASSPGQGGSPLHF. Complete variable domain (other parts from reference TRBV18 and TRBJ1-6): NAGVMQNPRHLVRRRGQEARLRCSPMKGHSHVYWYRQLPEEGLKFMVYLQKENIIDESGMPKERFSAEFPKEGPSILRIQQVVRGDSAAYFCASSPGQGGSPLHFGNGTRLTVT.

This chain connects TRBV27 to TRBJ2-7; possibly TRBD2 for D (6 bases). V lost 5 bases and J 2 bases, leaving 19 bases between the germline ends. CDR3 length: 16 amino acids. Germline loops: CDR1 MNHEY, CDR2 SMNVEV (reference sequence). The CDR3 DNA reads as TGTGCCAGCAGTAGGGTAGCGGAATCCCCCACCTACGAGCAGTACTTC. Protein product: CASSRVAESPTYEQYF.

This chain joins TRBV20-1 and TRBJ2-1; 11 bases line up with TRBD2. The CDR3 length is 18 residues. V was pared by 0 bases and J by 1 base, with 8 bases of the junction left unmatched. CDR1 and CDR2 from the germline V gene are DFQATT and SNEGSKA (reference sequence). In nucleotides, the CDR3 is TGCAGTGCTAGAGACCTACTAGCGGGAGCGGGGTCCTACAATGAGCAGTTCTTC. Translated: CSARDLLAGAGSYNEQFF.

Only a few counts were recorded for this clonotype. This rearrangement joins TRBV20-1 to TRBJ2-1; 8 bases match TRBD2. This CDR3 is built from 15 residues. With 0 bases clipped from V and 7 bases from J, the junction kept 8 bases outside the gene matches. The V gene's germline CDR1 is DFQATT and CDR2 SNEGSKA (reference sequence). CDR3 protein: CSARDLGLGLNEQFF. CDR3 DNA sequence: TGCAGTGCTAGAGATCTGGGACTAGGCCTTAATGAGCAGTTCTTC.

This clonotype was recorded at least ten times. The genes are TRBV15 and TRBJ2-5; a possible D gene is TRBD2 (5 bases). The CDR3 covers 13 residues. CDR1 LNHNV and CDR2 YYDKDF come from the germline V gene (reference sequence). V gave up 4 bases and J gave up 3 bases, with 9 bases separating them. This chain's CDR3 is CATSKGREETQYF. As DNA, the CDR3 is TGTGCCACCAGCAAAGGGAGAGAAGAGACCCAGTACTTC.

This clonotype was counted at least ten times. The J gene is TRBJ2-1, the V gene TRBV20-1; D gene uncertain. Trimming cost V 7 bases and J 3 bases, with 19 bases left between them. The CDR3 is 15 residues long. Germline V gives CDR1 DFQATT, CDR2 SNEGSKA (reference sequence). The CDR3 DNA follows: TGCAGTGGACTCCCTGGGGTGGCACACTACAATGAGCAGTTCTTC. As protein: CSGLPGVAHYNEQFF.

The sample holds many counts of this clonotype. The chain has TRBV20-1 and TRBJ1-6; D unresolved. Trimming took off 4 bases at V and 7 bases at J, with 14 bases between the two ends. Per germline, CDR1 DFQATT and CDR2 SNEGSKA (reference sequence). CDR3 length: 14 amino acids. Here the CDR3 reads CSATHSLGNSPLHF. CDR3 sequence (DNA): TGCAGTGCTACGCACTCCCTAGGGAATTCACCCCTCCACTTT.

Comments on this clonotype: This CDR3 is missing its conserved last phenylalanine or tryptophan, likely due to a read error. V usage is TRBV28 and J usage is TRBJ2-7; 9 bases fit TRBD1. The germline gives CDR1 MDHEN, CDR2 SYDVKM. The trim removed 5 bases at V and 4 bases at J, leaving 9 bases unmatched. The CDR3 loop spans 15 amino acids. In DNA, the CDR3 is TGTGCCAGCAGTACACCCGGGACAGGGCATTACGAGCAGTACCTC. Amino acids: CASSTPGTGHYEQYL.

The chain employs TRBV2 and TRBJ2-1; D is undetermined. CDR3 length: 15 residues. Per germline, CDR1 SNHLY and CDR2 FYNNEI. Trimming pared 7 bases from V and 0 bases from J, leaving 13 bases between. The CDR3 sequence is CASKDRASSYNEQFF. The CDR3 DNA is TGTGCCAGCAAGGACCGCGCCAGCTCCTACAATGAGCAGTTCTTC. The whole variable domain, filled in from reference TRBV2 and TRBJ2-1, reads EPEVTQTPSHQVTQMGQEVILRCVPISNHLYFYWYRQILGQKVEFLVSFYNNEISEKSEIFDDQFSVERPDGSNFTLKIRSTKLEDSAMYFCASKDRASSYNEQFFGPGTRLTVL.

The J gene is TRBJ2-7, the V gene TRBV19, with no clear D. Germline V gives CDR1 LNHDA, CDR2 SQIVND (reference sequence). This CDR3 has 13 amino acids. V was clipped by 5 bases and J by 2 bases, with 10 bases between them. The CDR3 here is CASSFAEPYEQYF. The CDR3 bases are TGTGCCAGTAGTTTTGCGGAACCCTACGAGCAGTACTTC.